This TCR beta chain was observed in a study of shared clonotypes between healthy human individuals. Note on this clone: Its antigen is not known.

Method: immunoSEQ multiplex PCR; TCRdb's copy keeps in-frame clones and lacks some. The table records about 2.1 million clones, approximately 94% of them present only once. Findings of the study overall: Though the depth was large, rarefaction showed that sorted-subset sequencing was incomplete. Generally, naive subsets came out with larger estimated richness than memory subsets.

Terminally differentiated effector memory CD45RA+ cells were left out of the naive CD8 fraction, which was CD45RO-negative and positively selected for CCR7. This CDR3 is built from 16 residues. V shed 0 bases, J shed 3 bases, and the junction held 6 bases outside the gene matches. Germline V gene data show CDR1 as MNHEY and CDR2 as SMNVEV (reference sequence). The receptor was derived from a young man in good health. Some clones in this sample may be carry-over from other donors' samples. V and J are TRBV27 and TRBJ2-7; the match to TRBD1 covers 9 bases. The material sequenced was naive CD8+ T cells from PBMCs. The CDR3: CASSLSSGTGLYEQYF. Written as DNA, the CDR3 is TGTGCCAGCAGTTTATCTTCCGGGACAGGGCTCTACGAGCAGTACTTC.